Presented here are 10 T cell receptor beta chains from one specimen sequenced in a study of T cells after yellow fever vaccination. In TCRdb, the 5' RACE reads were re-called with MiXCR into one record per CDR3 protein. The sample records some 600,000 distinct CDR3 sequences, 9% to 15% being singletons. The sequences come from PBMCs, collected on the day of the yellow fever booster vaccination. The source of these receptors is a man younger than 45 who received the YFV17D yellow fever vaccine.

This rearrangement joins TRBV7-7 to TRBJ2-2; D uncertain. CDR1 and CDR2 (germline): SSHAT, FNYEAQ (reference sequence). V shed 4 bases and J shed 4 bases, with 25 bases lying between them. The CDR3 spans 19 residues. DNA of the CDR3: TGTGCCAGCAGCTCAACCGGGCCCCTTGATTTTCGGCTCACCGGGGAGCTGTTTTTT. Translating it yields CASSSTGPLDFRLTGELFF.

CDR3: CASSDRGGIAEAFF. For the CDR3, the DNA is TGCGCCAGCAGCGACAGGGGAGGAATCGCTGAAGCTTTCTTT. The chain uses TRBV5-1 and TRBJ1-1, with 8 bases aligning to TRBD1. J was trimmed by 6 bases and V by 4 bases; bases with no gene match: 8. This CDR3 comprises 14 residues. Germline assignment: CDR1 SGHRS and CDR2 YFSETQ.

This clonotype was observed a few times. The chain couples TRBV6-8 to TRBJ2-1; 11 bases line up with TRBD2. The CDR3 consists of 16 residues. Trimming took 7 bases from V and 5 from J; bases not matched to a gene: 10. Germline CDR1 and CDR2: MNHGY and SAAAGT. The CDR3 sequence: CASTPLLAGDHNEQFF. The CDR3 DNA follows: TGTGCCAGCACCCCCTTACTAGCGGGAGACCACAATGAGCAGTTCTTC.

The chain has TRBV7-2 and TRBJ2-7; TRBD1 might be the D (5 bases). CDR1 and CDR2 (germline): SGHTA, FQGNSA. This CDR3 is 14 amino acids long. With 5 bases removed from V and 3 bases from J, the gap between germline ends came to 14 bases. This chain's CDR3 is CASSPLATVYEQYF. The CDR3 region has the DNA TGTGCCAGCAGCCCCCTTGCGACAGTCTACGAGCAGTACTTC. The full variable domain, its missing parts supplied by reference TRBV7-2 and TRBJ2-7, is GAGVSQSPSNKVTEKGKDVELRCDPISGHTALYWYRQSLGQGLEFLIYFQGNSAPDKSGLPSDRFSAERTGGSVSTLTIQRTQQEDSAVYLCASSPLATVYEQYFGPGTRLTVT.

This clonotype was observed a handful of times. The chain uses TRBV5-1 and TRBJ2-2; possibly TRBD1 for D (5 bases). CDR1 is SGHRS, CDR2 YFSETQ, per germline. The V and J ends lost 0 bases and 1 base respectively, with 16 bases between them. The CDR3 is made up of 18 amino acids. The CDR3 loop reads CASSLAVDRRLNTGELFF. CDR3 bases: TGCGCCAGCAGCTTGGCCGTAGACAGAAGATTGAACACCGGGGAGCTGTTTTTT. The full variable domain, with the rest looked up from reference TRBV5-1 and TRBJ2-2, is KAGVTQTPRYLIKTRGQQVTLSCSPISGHRSVSWYQQTPGQGLQFLFEYFSETQRNKGNFPGRFSGRQFSNSRSEMNVSTLELGDSALYLCASSLAVDRRLNTGELFFGEGSRLTVL.

This clonotype was counted only a few times. The chain is built from TRBV6-1 and TRBJ2-2, with D perhaps being TRBD1 or TRBD2 (6 bases each). Trimming cost V 7 bases and J 0 bases, with 15 bases left between them. Germline V lookup: CDR1 MNHNS, CDR2 SASEGT. The CDR3 loop spans 16 amino acids. The CDR3 loop is CASTSFGGPNTGELFF. CDR3 DNA sequence: TGTGCCAGCACCAGCTTCGGGGGCCCGAACACCGGGGAGCTGTTTTTT.

This clonotype was seen ten or more times. The chain recombines TRBV18 with TRBJ2-7; tentatively, D is TRBD2 (5 bases). The germline gives CDR1 KGHSH, CDR2 LQKENI. The V gene lost 8 bases and the J gene lost 6 bases, with 11 bases spanning the gap. This CDR3 is 11 amino acids long. The CDR3 DNA follows: TGTGCCAGCAGCCCCGGAGGCGAGCAGTACTTC. Protein: CASSPGGEQYF.

This clonotype was counted between two and nine times. This sequence joins TRBV5-1 and TRBJ2-7, with D tentatively TRBD1 or TRBD2 (5 bases each). Per the germline V gene, CDR1 is SGHRS and CDR2 is YFSETQ. The germline V and J ends were trimmed by 2 bases and 3 bases, with 9 bases remaining between them. The CDR3 runs 13 residues. In DNA, the CDR3 is TGCGCCAGCAGCTTAATGGGGGACTACGAGCAGTACTTC. It is translated as CASSLMGDYEQYF.

The chain recombines TRBV12-3 or TRBV12-4 with TRBJ2-1, with unresolved D. Trimming pared 3 bases from V and 9 bases from J, leaving 18 bases between. CDR3 length: 15 residues. The CDR3 loop reads CASSFQVGSWGEQFF. As DNA, the CDR3 is TGTGCCAGCAGTTTTCAGGTGGGCTCTTGGGGTGAGCAGTTCTTC.

The chain couples TRBV4-1 to TRBJ2-3, with 9 bases aligning to TRBD2. CDR1 and CDR2 from the germline V gene are MGHRA and YSYEKL. V shed 1 base, J shed 1 base, and the junction held 9 bases outside the gene matches. The CDR3 extends over 18 amino acids. The CDR3 loop reads CASSQVSSGSAGTDTQYF. In DNA, the CDR3 is TGCGCCAGCAGCCAAGTTAGTAGCGGGAGTGCGGGCACAGATACGCAGTATTTT.